The 23 T cell receptor beta chains reported below all come from one sample, sequenced in a study of T cell responses to AZD1222 COVID-19 vaccine. Measured with immunoSEQ multiplex PCR; TCRdb has only the in-frame clones, and not every one. The sample carries around 50,000 clones, 75% to 90% recorded once. The source material was peripheral blood, sampled 28 days after the second AZD1222 dose. These receptors originate from an adult who received the AZD1222 COVID-19 vaccine.

The chain is built from TRBV14 and TRBJ2-7; 8 positions agree with TRBD1. Germline CDR1 SGHDN, CDR2 FVKESK. The CDR3 is 13 residues long. The V and J ends lost 4 bases and 2 bases, in that order; junction bases with no gene match: 1. The CDR3 sequence: CASSRTGTYEQYF. The CDR3, as DNA: TGTGCCAGCAGCCGGACAGGGACCTACGAGCAGTACTTC.

This clone was detected only once. This rearrangement joins TRBV24-1 to TRBJ2-1; D might be TRBD2 (6 bases). The CDR3 contains 16 residues. The V end lost 3 bases, the J end lost 8 bases, and 19 bases lay between the germline ends. Germline assignment: CDR1 KGHDR and CDR2 SFDVKD. Written as DNA, the CDR3 is TGTGCCACCAGTGATCCCACTAGCTCCGAAGGGTATGAGCAGTTCTTC. This gives the protein CATSDPTSSEGYEQFF.

The gene calls are TRBV21-1 and TRBJ1-5. TRBV21-1 represents a pseudogene. This CDR3 is 14 amino acids long. The CDR3 spells CASLQEGGGGPQHF. The CDR3 DNA reads as TGTGCCAGCTTGCAGGAGGGGGGAGGAGGGCCCCAGCATTTT.

V is TRBV5-1 and J is TRBJ2-3, with 9 bases fitting TRBD2. Germline loops: CDR1 SGHRS, CDR2 YFSETQ. The CDR3 runs to 16 residues. V dropped 4 bases and J dropped 2; count of bases not matched to a gene: 8. The chain's CDR3 is CASSLPSGDSTDTQYF. CDR3 coding DNA: TGCGCCAGCAGCCTGCCTAGCGGGGATTCCACAGATACGCAGTATTTT.

This chain uses TRBV6-2 or TRBV6-3 with TRBJ2-7, with 7 bases aligning to TRBD2. The V segment lost 6 bases and the J segment 0 bases; nucleotides outside the gene matches: 8. The CDR3 is 15 residues long. CDR1 is MNHEY and CDR2 is SVGEGT in the germline V gene. CDR3 protein: CASSPGASGSYEQYF. CDR3 DNA sequence: TGTGCCAGCAGCCCCGGGGCTAGCGGCTCCTACGAGCAGTACTTC.

The V call is TRBV29-1, the J call TRBJ1-4; a weak D match, TRBD1 (5 bases). The CDR3 has 14 amino acids. Trimming left V 7 bases short and J 4 bases short, with 16 bases between. Per germline, CDR1 SQVTM and CDR2 ANQGSEA. Here the CDR3 DNA reads TGCAGCGCTACTGGTCCGGGGGATAATGAAAAACTGTTTTTT. Translated, it gives CSATGPGDNEKLFF.

V is TRBV19 and J is TRBJ1-2; possibly TRBD1 for D (5 bases). Trimming took off 6 bases at V and 4 bases at J, with 18 bases between the two ends. Germline CDR1 reads LNHDA; CDR2 reads SQIVND (reference sequence). The length of the CDR3 is 15 residues. The CDR3 DNA reads TGTGCCAGTAGAGTTGGAGGGACTGAAACCTATGGCTACACCTTC. Translation: CASRVGGTETYGYTF.

This clone was observed a single time. The V and J genes are TRBV12-3 or TRBV12-4 and TRBJ1-1; D unresolved. V was trimmed by 3 bases and J by 2 bases, leaving 7 bases between them. This CDR3 contains 13 residues. CDR3 nucleotide sequence: TGTGCCAGCAGTTTTCATTTAAACACTGAAGCTTTCTTT. Translating gives CASSFHLNTEAFF.

This rearrangement joins TRBV7-2 to TRBJ1-2; the match to TRBD1 covers 12 bases. CDR3 length equals 16 residues. Germline values: CDR1 SGHTA, CDR2 FQGNSA. V lost 6 bases to trimming and J lost 5 bases; unmatched junction nucleotides: 10. The CDR3 DNA sequence: TGTGCCAGCAGTAGACAGGGACAGGGGGCGGGATATGGCTACACCTTC. This codes for CASSRQGQGAGYGYTF.

The chain joins TRBV19 to TRBJ2-4; a possible D gene is TRBD2 (6 bases). This CDR3 is built from 16 residues. Trimming shortened V by 1 base and J by 10 bases, and 20 bases separated the two germline ends. Germline V gene sequence: CDR1 LNHDA, CDR2 SQIVND (reference sequence). The CDR3 bases are TGTGCCAGTAGTATAGGGTCAGGGCCCCGTGGGAGGATTCAGTACTTC. It yields the protein CASSIGSGPRGRIQYF. Full variable domain (rest looked up from reference TRBV19 and TRBJ2-4): DGGITQSPKYLFRKEGQNVTLSCEQNLNHDAMYWYRQDPGQGLRLIYYSQIVNDFQKGDIAEGYSVSREKKESFPLTVTSAQKNPTAFYLCASSIGSGPRGRIQYFGAGTRLSVL.

This rearrangement joins TRBV4-1 to TRBJ1-1; D might be TRBD1 (5 bases). This CDR3 comprises 14 residues. V gave up 0 bases and J gave up 2 bases, with 7 bases separating them. Germline loops: CDR1 MGHRA, CDR2 YSYEKL. The CDR3 spells CASSQEGENTEAFF. As DNA, the CDR3 is TGCGCCAGCAGCCAAGAAGGGGAAAACACTGAAGCTTTCTTT.

In its sample, this clone was seen a few times. J is TRBJ1-5 and V is TRBV28; D is ambiguous. The V end lost 6 bases, the J end lost 3 bases, and 15 bases lay between the germline ends. Germline loops: CDR1 MDHEN, CDR2 SYDVKM. The CDR3 loop spans 15 amino acids. As DNA, the CDR3 is TGTGCCAGCAGCCCTATTATTGGACCCAATCAGCCCCAGCATTTT. This gives the protein CASSPIIGPNQPQHF. Filled out from reference TRBV28 and TRBJ1-5, the complete variable domain reads DVKVTQSSRYLVKRTGEKVFLECVQDMDHENMFWYRQDPGLGLRLIYFSYDVKMKEKGDIPEGYSVSREKKERFSLILESASTNQTSMYLCASSPIIGPNQPQHFGDGTRLSIL.

V is TRBV19 and J is TRBJ2-1, with TRBD1 matching 11 bases. The CDR3 is made up of 17 amino acids. CDR1 and CDR2 (germline): LNHDA, SQIVND (reference sequence). Trimming removed 2 bases from V and 2 bases from J; junction bases left unmatched: 5. As DNA, the CDR3 is TGTGCCAGTAGTATATTTGGGGGACAGGGGGCCTACAATGAGCAGTTCTTC. As protein: CASSIFGGQGAYNEQFF.

V gene TRBV19 combines with J gene TRBJ2-2, with D hard to call. The CDR3 contains 14 residues. Germline CDR1 reads LNHDA; CDR2 reads SQIVND (reference sequence). The V end lost 0 bases, the J end lost 3 bases, and 5 bases lay between the germline ends. CDR3 protein: CASSIEHYTGELFF. Written as DNA, the CDR3 is TGTGCCAGTAGTATAGAACATTACACCGGGGAGCTGTTTTTT. Based on the CDR3 plus reference TRBV19 and TRBJ2-2, the full variable domain is DGGITQSPKYLFRKEGQNVTLSCEQNLNHDAMYWYRQDPGQGLRLIYYSQIVNDFQKGDIAEGYSVSREKKESFPLTVTSAQKNPTAFYLCASSIEHYTGELFFGEGSRLTVL.

The chain recombines TRBV19 with TRBJ1-5; 11 bases are shared with TRBD1. CDR1 LNHDA and CDR2 SQIVND come from the germline V gene (reference sequence). This CDR3 has 14 amino acids. Unmatched junction bases numbered 6, after V lost 9 bases and J lost 5 bases. In nucleotides, the CDR3 is TGTGCCAGCGCCCGGACAGGGGGCTATCAGCCCCAGCATTTT. Encoded protein: CASARTGGYQPQHF.

The chain joins TRBV7-2 to TRBJ2-2; D is uncertain. From germline, CDR1 is SGHTA and CDR2 FQGNSA. The CDR3 covers 16 residues. The V gene lost 1 base and the J gene lost 2 bases, with 11 bases spanning the gap. In DNA, the CDR3 is TGTGCCAGCAGCTTAGTTCTGGAACTTAACACCGGGGAGCTGTTTTTT. The encoded protein is CASSLVLELNTGELFF. Using reference TRBV7-2 and TRBJ2-2 for the parts outside the CDR3, the full variable domain is GAGVSQSPSNKVTEKGKDVELRCDPISGHTALYWYRQSLGQGLEFLIYFQGNSAPDKSGLPSDRFSAERTGGSVSTLTIQRTQQEDSAVYLCASSLVLELNTGELFFGEGSRLTVL.

V usage is TRBV7-2 and J usage is TRBJ2-3; D might be TRBD2 (7 bases). The CDR3 is made up of 13 amino acids. Germline assignment: CDR1 SGHTA and CDR2 FQGNSA. The V end lost 3 bases, the J end lost 7 bases, and 11 bases lay between the germline ends. The CDR3: CASSLGGANTQYF. In DNA, the CDR3 is TGTGCCAGCAGCTTGGGGGGGGCAAATACGCAGTATTTT.

Points on this clone: A junction boundary mismatches the germline segment, possibly from a read error. This chain joins TRBV7-2 and TRBJ1-6; D might be TRBD1 (5 bases). The CDR3 totals 16 residues. Germline V gives CDR1 SGHTA, CDR2 FQGNSA. This CDR3 reads CASSLAVRGRDSPLHF. For the CDR3, the DNA is TGTGCCAGCAGCCTAGCGGTCCGGGGGAGAGATTCACCCCTCCACTTT.

The V call is TRBV29-1, the J call TRBJ2-7, with D possibly being TRBD1 (5 bases). The germline V gene has CDR1 SQVTM and CDR2 ANQGSEA. V lost 3 bases and J 5 bases, leaving 14 bases between the germline ends. The length of the CDR3 is 13 residues. The CDR3 nucleotides are TGCAGCGTTGAGGGGCCCCCTCTGGACGAGCAGTACTTC. Its translation is CSVEGPPLDEQYF.

The chain uses TRBV9 and TRBJ1-5; D ambiguous. Germline V gene data show CDR1 as SGDLS and CDR2 as YYNGEE. Trimming removed 3 bases from V and 6 bases from J, with 13 bases in between. The CDR3 totals 14 residues. The CDR3 DNA reads as TGTGCCAGCAGCGGCGGCCCCTCCTCTCAGCCCCAGCATTTT. Translating it yields CASSGGPSSQPQHF.

The gene calls are TRBV7-9 and TRBJ2-3; 8 nucleotides line up with TRBD2. In germline, CDR1 is SEHNR, CDR2 FQNEAQ (reference sequence). CDR3 length: 15 amino acids. The J segment lost 4 bases and the V segment lost 0 bases, leaving 3 bases of the junction unmatched. The CDR3 DNA reads as TGTGCCAGCAGCTTAGCCGGGAGGGGATCAGATACGCAGTATTTT. As protein: CASSLAGRGSDTQYF.

As DNA, the CDR3 is TGCGCCAGCAGCGCGACGGTCCCAAGCTCCTACGAGCAGTACTTC. This codes for CASSATVPSSYEQYF. The chain joins TRBV5-1 to TRBJ2-7; no definite D call. V was pared by 4 bases and J by 0 bases, with 14 bases between. The CDR3 is made up of 15 amino acids. Germline V gene sequence: CDR1 SGHRS, CDR2 YFSETQ.

This clone was seen more than once but under ten times. The chain uses TRBV27 and TRBJ1-2; 7 positions match TRBD1. After removal of 6 bases from V and 4 bases from J, the junction contained 5 bases not matched to a gene. Germline CDR1 reads MNHEY; CDR2 reads SMNVEV (reference sequence). The CDR3 extends over 13 amino acids. The CDR3 DNA sequence: TGTGCCAGCAGAATGACAGGGTTCTATGGCTACACCTTC. Protein product: CASRMTGFYGYTF.